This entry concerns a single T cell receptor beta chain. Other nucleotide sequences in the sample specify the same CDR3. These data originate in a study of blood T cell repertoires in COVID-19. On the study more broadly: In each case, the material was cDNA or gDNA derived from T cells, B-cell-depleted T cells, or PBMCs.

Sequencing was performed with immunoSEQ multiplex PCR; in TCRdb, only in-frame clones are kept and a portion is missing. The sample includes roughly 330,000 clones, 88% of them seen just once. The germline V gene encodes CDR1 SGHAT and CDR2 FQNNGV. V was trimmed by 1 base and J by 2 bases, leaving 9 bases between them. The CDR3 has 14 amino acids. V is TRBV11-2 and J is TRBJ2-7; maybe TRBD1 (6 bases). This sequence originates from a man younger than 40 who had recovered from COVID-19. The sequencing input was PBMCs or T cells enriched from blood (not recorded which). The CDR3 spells CASSLGTGTYEQYF. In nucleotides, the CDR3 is TGTGCCAGCAGCTTAGGAACAGGGACCTACGAGCAGTACTTC. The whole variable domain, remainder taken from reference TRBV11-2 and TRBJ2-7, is EAGVAQSPRYKIIEKRQSVAFWCNPISGHATLYWYQQILGQGPKLLIQFQNNGVVDDSQLPKDRFSAERLKGVDSTLKIQPAKLEDSAVYLCASSLGTGTYEQYFGPGTRLTVT.